This T cell receptor (beta chain) was captured in a study of blood T cell repertoires in COVID-19. Study details: PBMCs, B-cell-depleted T cells, or T cells provided the cDNA or gDNA that made up the material.

It was during active infection that Seattle patients were enrolled and then longitudinally followed. In the authors' methods: Amplification from reference gene primers served as the basis for estimated nucleated cell counts. The data were produced by immunoSEQ multiplex PCR, yet TCRdb's version contains in-frame clones alone and is incomplete. Clone size and the V and J calls come from that table; the DNA yielded D and trimming. The repertoire consists of about 210,000 clones, with roughly 80% occurring once and the leading ten covering over 6.5%. Germline V gene data show CDR1 as SGHDN and CDR2 as FVKESK. The CDR3 loop spans 16 amino acids. Trimming removed 1 base from V and 5 bases from J, with 14 bases in between.

The sequencing input was peripheral blood. This chain links TRBV14 with TRBJ2-2, with a weak D call TRBD2 (7 bases). This clonotype was obtained from a woman at least 80 years old with COVID-19, enrolled during active disease. The CDR3 DNA is TGTGCCAGCAGCCAAGCTGGGGGGGCTGGGACCGGGGAGCTGTTTTTT. Encoded protein: CASSQAGGAGTGELFF. Full variable domain (rest looked up from reference TRBV14 and TRBJ2-2): EAGVTQFPSHSVIEKGQTVTLRCDPISGHDNLYWYRRVMGKEIKFLLHFVKESKQDESGMPNNRFLAERTGGTYSTLKVQPAELEDSGVYFCASSQAGGAGTGELFFGEGSRLTVL.